The rows below give T cell receptor beta chains drawn from one sample of a study of T cells after posttransplantation cyclophosphamide. Only in-frame clones appear in the TCRdb table, and some are missing; sequencing was by immunoSEQ multiplex PCR. The table shows around 22,000 clones, with around 85% occurring only once. The source material was PBMCs, sampled after allogeneic stem cell transplant with posttransplant cyclophosphamide. The origin of the receptors is a female patient aged 25-39 years who received an allogeneic stem cell transplant from an unrelated donor, was CMV-positive, and had no GVHD. The T cells may partly be graft donor cells. CDR3s include the opening cysteine and the closing phenylalanine or tryptophan. Each record gives: CDR3 DNA, CDR3 protein, clone size, D gene, J gene, V gene. D genes are given only for firm matches. Rows may omit the clone size; those that give it use once, few, many or a size class.

TGTGCCAGCAGCTTTAGCACAGGTTCTCCCCTCCACTTT | CASSFSTGSPLHF | few | . | TRBJ1-6 | TRBV7-6
TGTGCCAGCAGCGCCCCCGGGACAGGGATTCTGGGCGGGTTCTTC | CASSAPGTGILGGFF | . | TRBD1 | TRBJ2-1 | TRBV11-2
TGTGCCAGCACACCGGGGACAGGGGTTTCCAATGAGCAGTTCTTC | CASTPGTGVSNEQFF | . | TRBD1 | TRBJ2-1 | TRBV5-6
TGTGCCAGCCTGCGGGGACTCGAATTTAATGAGCAGTTCTTC | CASLRGLEFNEQFF | few | . | TRBJ2-1 | TRBV2
TGTGCCAGCAGCGACGGGCGGGCATACGAGCAGTACTTC | CASSDGRAYEQYF | few | . | TRBJ2-7 | TRBV9
TGTGCCAGCAGCACCAGCGGGGGGGCTCTCAATGAGCAGTTCTTC | CASSTSGGALNEQFF | . | TRBD2 | TRBJ2-1 | TRBV7-3
TGTGCCAGCAGCTCCCCGGGGAGGGGCGGGAACACTGAAGCTTTCTTT | CASSSPGRGGNTEAFF | . | . | TRBJ1-1 | TRBV7-9
TGTGCCAGCAGGCCGGGACTAGCGGGGGGGAGCTCCTACAATGAGCAGTTCTTC | CASRPGLAGGSSYNEQFF | . | TRBD2 | TRBJ2-1 | TRBV5-4
TGTGCCAGCAGCTTGCTACCAGGGGATACCTACGAGCAGTACTTC | CASSLLPGDTYEQYF | few | . | TRBJ2-7 | TRBV5-5
TGTGCCAGCAGCTATGCCGGTCGCCGGGATACGCAGTATTTT | CASSYAGRRDTQYF | . | . | TRBJ2-3 | TRBV7-3
TGTGCCAGCAGCTTAACGACAGGGAGGAACACTGAAGCTTTCTTT | CASSLTTGRNTEAFF | . | TRBD1 | TRBJ1-1 | TRBV7-3
TGTGCCAGCAGCTCACAGGGGGACACTGAAGCTTTCTTT | CASSSQGDTEAFF | . | TRBD1 | TRBJ1-1 | TRBV7-9
TGCGCCAGCAGCCAAGATTCGTTAAACACCATATATTTT | CASSQDSLNTIYF | . | . | TRBJ1-3 | TRBV4-1
TGCGCCAGCAGCTTGGAGACAGGGACTGCCGATTCACCCCTCCACTTT | CASSLETGTADSPLHF | . | TRBD1 | TRBJ1-6 | TRBV5-1
TGTGCCAGCAAGCGGGGGGGGTACGAGCAGTACTTC | CASKRGGYEQYF | . | TRBD2 | TRBJ2-7 | TRBV6-5
TGTGCCAGCAGCTTTTCCGGTCTGGCGGGGGAGACCCAGTACTTC | CASSFSGLAGETQYF | . | . | TRBJ2-5 | TRBV5-4
TGTGCCAGCAGCCCGGGACAGGATAATGAAAAACTGTTTTTT | CASSPGQDNEKLFF | . | TRBD1 | TRBJ1-4 | TRBV5-5
TGTGCCAGCAGTGGGGCGGGGGGGCATGATACGCAGTATTTT | CASSGAGGHDTQYF | . | TRBD2 | TRBJ2-3 | TRBV6-1
TGTGCCAGTAGTATGCCACCCCCTCCCAGCGGGATCTCCTACGAGCAGTACTTC | CASSMPPPPSGISYEQYF | . | TRBD2 | TRBJ2-7 | TRBV19
TGCGCCAGCAGCCAGCTAATTTACAGGGGGAACTATGGCTACACCTTC | CASSQLIYRGNYGYTF | once | TRBD1 | TRBJ1-2 | TRBV4-1
TGTGCCAGCAGTTCCCCCGGGGGGGGCTACAATGAGCAGTTCTTC | CASSSPGGGYNEQFF | . | TRBD2 | TRBJ2-1 | TRBV28
TGCGCCAGCAGCTTGGAGAGACAAGGATCAGATACGCAGTATTTT | CASSLERQGSDTQYF | . | . | TRBJ2-3 | TRBV5-1
TGTGCCAGCAGCACTCCTCCGGGACAGGGGTCCGGTGGTGAAAAACTGTTTTTT | CASSTPPGQGSGGEKLFF | once | TRBD1 | TRBJ1-4 | TRBV9
TGTGCCAGCAGCCAGACTAGCGGGGGTGGGGAGACCCAGTACTTC | CASSQTSGGGETQYF | . | TRBD2 | TRBJ2-5 | TRBV7-2
TGTGCCAGCTCACCGGTTCAGGATTCCTACGAGCAGTACTTC | CASSPVQDSYEQYF | . | . | TRBJ2-7 | TRBV18
TGTGCCAGTAGTATTTCGGGTTCCAGCAATCAGCCCCAGCATTTT | CASSISGSSNQPQHF | once | . | TRBJ1-5 | TRBV19
TGTGCCAGCAGCTCGGCGGGGGGCTCGGACACCGGGGAGCTGTTTTTT | CASSSAGGSDTGELFF | . | TRBD2 | TRBJ2-2 | TRBV7-2
TGTGCCAGCAGTTACAGGACAGGGGTTCTGGGCACTGAAGCTTTCTTT | CASSYRTGVLGTEAFF | . | TRBD1 | TRBJ1-1 | TRBV6-5
TGTGCCAGCAGTGAACTGGCAGGGAGGTCCTACGAGCAGTACTTC | CASSELAGRSYEQYF | few | . | TRBJ2-7 | TRBV6-1
TGTGCCAGCAGCTTAGCGGCGACAGGGCCCCAGCATTTT | CASSLAATGPQHF | . | . | TRBJ1-5 | TRBV11-1
TGTGCCAGCAGCTCCGAGGGGACAATGAACACCGGGGAGCTGTTTTTT | CASSSEGTMNTGELFF | . | . | TRBJ2-2 | TRBV11-3
TGTGCCAGCAGCTTGGATGGCGGAAACACCATATATTTT | CASSLDGGNTIYF | . | . | TRBJ1-3 | TRBV5-5
TGCGCCAGCAGCCCCCTCACGGGTAGGACTGAAGCTTTCTTT | CASSPLTGRTEAFF | . | . | TRBJ1-1 | TRBV4-1
TGTGCCAGCAGCCTACTCGGCGCAGGCTCCTATAATTCCCCCCTCCACTTT | CASSLLGAGSYNSPLHF | . | . | TRBJ1-6 | TRBV5-4
TGTGCCAGCAGCGTGGGACTAGCGGGGGATTGGGAGACCCAGTACTTC | CASSVGLAGDWETQYF | . | TRBD2 | TRBJ2-5 | TRBV5-5
TGTGCCAGCAGTTTCGCACGGTATAATTCACCCCTCCACTTT | CASSFARYNSPLHF | . | . | TRBJ1-6 | TRBV6-5
TGCGCCAGCAGCTGGACTAGCGGGGGGGCCTTTGGCGGGGAGCTGTTTTTT | CASSWTSGGAFGGELFF | . | TRBD2 | TRBJ2-2 | TRBV5-1
TGCGCCAGCAGCCAAGTTCCAGGGCGGAACACCATATATTTT | CASSQVPGRNTIYF | medium-sized | . | TRBJ1-3 | TRBV4-3
TGTGCCAGCAGTGAATCCGGGAACTATGGCTACACCTTC | CASSESGNYGYTF | . | . | TRBJ1-2 | TRBV25-1
TGTGCCAGCAGCGTAGGGGGTGTGCAGGGGGGAGAGACCCAGTACTTC | CASSVGGVQGGETQYF | . | . | TRBJ2-5 | TRBV9
TGTGCCAGCAGCTTGGGCATCCCCCCTTACGAGCAGTACTTC | CASSLGIPPYEQYF | . | . | TRBJ2-7 | TRBV7-9
TGTGCCAGCAGCACTTGGACAGAGATAGAGAGAAACACCATATATTTT | CASSTWTEIERNTIYF | few | . | TRBJ1-3 | TRBV28
TGCGCCAGCAGCGGGAGGACTAGCGGGGAGGGACCCACAGATACGCAGTATTTT | CASSGRTSGEGPTDTQYF | . | TRBD2 | TRBJ2-3 | TRBV10-2
TGTGCCAGTAGTATGGGGACAGGGACGTCTGGAAACACCATATATTTT | CASSMGTGTSGNTIYF | . | TRBD1 | TRBJ1-3 | TRBV19
TGTGCCAGTAGTACCGAGCTGGGGGGGCAGTTCTTC | CASSTELGGQFF | . | . | TRBJ2-1 | TRBV19
TGTGCCAGCAGGGGCAGGGGGGCCTCCTACGAGCAGTACTTC | CASRGRGASYEQYF | . | . | TRBJ2-7 | TRBV28